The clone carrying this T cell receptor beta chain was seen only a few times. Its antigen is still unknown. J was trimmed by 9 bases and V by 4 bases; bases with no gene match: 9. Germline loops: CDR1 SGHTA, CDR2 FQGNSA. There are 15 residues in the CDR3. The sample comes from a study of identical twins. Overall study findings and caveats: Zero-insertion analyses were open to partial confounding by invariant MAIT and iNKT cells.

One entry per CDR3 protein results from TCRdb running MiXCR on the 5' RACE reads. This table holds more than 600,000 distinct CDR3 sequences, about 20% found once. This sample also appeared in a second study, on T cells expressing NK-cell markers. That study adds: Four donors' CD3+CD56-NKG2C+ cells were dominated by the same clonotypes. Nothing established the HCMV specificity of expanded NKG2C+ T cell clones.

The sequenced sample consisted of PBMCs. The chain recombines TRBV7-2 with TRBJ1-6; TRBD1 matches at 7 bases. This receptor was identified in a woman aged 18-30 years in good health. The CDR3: CASSSTYRGASPLHF. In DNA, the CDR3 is TGTGCCAGCAGCTCCACCTACAGGGGTGCTTCACCCCTCCACTTT.